Below, one TCR beta chain is given with its context. Authors' data handling: Reference gene primer amplification gave nucleated cell count estimates. Assay used: immunoSEQ multiplex PCR; TCRdb lists only in-frame clones, some missing. V and J calls and clone size are copied from that table; D and trimming were computed from the DNA. The data contain approximately 87,000 clones, roughly 80% of them singletons. These data come from a study of blood T cell repertoires in COVID-19. Across the study: The United States, Italy and Spain provided the acute and convalescent COVID-19 samples. The analysed material was cDNA or gDNA that came from T cells, B-cell-depleted T cells, or PBMCs.

Sequencing was performed on peripheral blood. The receptor comes from a woman of 80 years or more with acute or convalescent COVID-19.

The CDR3 DNA follows: TGTGCCAGCAGCCAAATCGAATTCTCGGGTAATTCACCCCTCCACTTT. It is translated as CASSQIEFSGNSPLHF. V gene TRBV14 combines with J gene TRBJ1-6, with unresolved D. CDR1 and CDR2 (germline): SGHDN, FVKESK. The CDR3 spans 16 residues. Trimming took off 2 bases at V and 6 bases at J, with 14 bases between the two ends. Based on the CDR3 plus reference TRBV14 and TRBJ1-6, the full variable domain is EAGVTQFPSHSVIEKGQTVTLRCDPISGHDNLYWYRRVMGKEIKFLLHFVKESKQDESGMPNNRFLAERTGGTYSTLKVQPAELEDSGVYFCASSQIEFSGNSPLHFGNGTRLTVT.